This T cell receptor (beta chain) comes out of a study of identifying expanded T cells in peripheral blood. Regarding the study as a whole: Over approximately two and four weeks, about 17 and 20 clones changed, versus roughly 1.2 between replicates. Clone count variance between roughly two-week samples rose with total template count.

Generated by immunoSEQ multiplex PCR, the TCRdb table keeps only in-frame clones and is missing some. The sample records approximately 110,000 clones, more than 85% being singletons. This clone was counted a single time. Its antigen is as yet unknown. Collection occurred without any documented infections or immune events in donors. Sequenced material: blood. This TCR was sampled from a person aged 18 to 70 in good health.

The CDR3 here is CASSLSRYSNQPQHF. DNA of the CDR3: TGTGCCAGCAGCTTAAGCCGATATAGCAATCAGCCCCAGCATTTT. J is TRBJ1-5 and V is TRBV7-2; D ambiguous. Germline lookup yields CDR1 SGHTA and CDR2 FQGNSA. V lost 2 bases and J 0 bases, leaving 8 bases between the germline ends. This CDR3 has 15 residues.